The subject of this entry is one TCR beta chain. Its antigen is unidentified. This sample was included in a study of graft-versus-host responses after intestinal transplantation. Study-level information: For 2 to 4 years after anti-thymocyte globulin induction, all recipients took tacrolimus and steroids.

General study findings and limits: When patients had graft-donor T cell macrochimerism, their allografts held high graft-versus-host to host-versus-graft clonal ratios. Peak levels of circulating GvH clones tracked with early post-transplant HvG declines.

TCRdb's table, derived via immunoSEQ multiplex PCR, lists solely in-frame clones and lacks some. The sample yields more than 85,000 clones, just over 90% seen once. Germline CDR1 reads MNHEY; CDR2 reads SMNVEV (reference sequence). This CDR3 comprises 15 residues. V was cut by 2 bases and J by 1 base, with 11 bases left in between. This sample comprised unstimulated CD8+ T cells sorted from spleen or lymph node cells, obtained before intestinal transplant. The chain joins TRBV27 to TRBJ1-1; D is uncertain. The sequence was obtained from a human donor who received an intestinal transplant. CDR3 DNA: TGTGCCAGCAGTTTAAGTCAGGTGGCGAACACTGAAGCTTTCTTT. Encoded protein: CASSLSQVANTEAFF.